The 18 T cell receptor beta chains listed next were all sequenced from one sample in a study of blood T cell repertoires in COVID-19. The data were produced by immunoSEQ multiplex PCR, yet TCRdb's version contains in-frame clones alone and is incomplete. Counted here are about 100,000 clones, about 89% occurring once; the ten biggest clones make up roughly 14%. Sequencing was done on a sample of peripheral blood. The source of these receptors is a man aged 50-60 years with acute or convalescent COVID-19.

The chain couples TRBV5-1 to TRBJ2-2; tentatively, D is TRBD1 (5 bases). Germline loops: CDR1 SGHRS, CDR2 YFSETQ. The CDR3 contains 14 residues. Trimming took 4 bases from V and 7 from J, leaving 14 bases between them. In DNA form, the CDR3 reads TGCGCCAGCAGCCCGGATACAGGAAACGGGGAGCTGTTTTTT. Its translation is CASSPDTGNGELFF.

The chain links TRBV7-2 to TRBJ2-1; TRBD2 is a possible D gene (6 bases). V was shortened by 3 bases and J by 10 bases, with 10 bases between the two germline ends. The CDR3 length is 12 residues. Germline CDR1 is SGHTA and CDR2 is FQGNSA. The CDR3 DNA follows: TGTGCCAGCAGCTTCCTAGCGCGAGAGCAGTTCTTC. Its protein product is CASSFLAREQFF.

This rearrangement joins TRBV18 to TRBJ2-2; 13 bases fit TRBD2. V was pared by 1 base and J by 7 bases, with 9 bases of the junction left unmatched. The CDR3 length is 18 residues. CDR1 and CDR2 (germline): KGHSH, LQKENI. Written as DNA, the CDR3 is TGTGCCAGCTCACCACGGGTCAGGACTAGCGGGAGTCACGGGGAGCTGTTTTTT. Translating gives CASSPRVRTSGSHGELFF. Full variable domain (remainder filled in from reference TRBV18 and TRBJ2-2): NAGVMQNPRHLVRRRGQEARLRCSPMKGHSHVYWYRQLPEEGLKFMVYLQKENIIDESGMPKERFSAEFPKEGPSILRIQQVVRGDSAAYFCASSPRVRTSGSHGELFFGEGSRLTVL.

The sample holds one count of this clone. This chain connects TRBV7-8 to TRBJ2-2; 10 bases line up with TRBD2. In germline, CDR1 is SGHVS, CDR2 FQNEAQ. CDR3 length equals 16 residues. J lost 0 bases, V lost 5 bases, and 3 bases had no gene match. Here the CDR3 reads CASSPAGGPNTGELFF. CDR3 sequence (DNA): TGTGCCAGCAGCCCAGCGGGAGGGCCGAACACCGGGGAGCTGTTTTTT.

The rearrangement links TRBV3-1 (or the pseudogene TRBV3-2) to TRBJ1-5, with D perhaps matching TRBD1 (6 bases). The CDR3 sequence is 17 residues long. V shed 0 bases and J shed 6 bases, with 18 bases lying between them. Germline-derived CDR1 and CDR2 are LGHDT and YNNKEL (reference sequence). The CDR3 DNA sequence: TGTGCCAGCAGCCAAGAGGGGGCAGGTAAGCTGGGTCAGCCCCAGCATTTT. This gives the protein CASSQEGAGKLGQPQHF.

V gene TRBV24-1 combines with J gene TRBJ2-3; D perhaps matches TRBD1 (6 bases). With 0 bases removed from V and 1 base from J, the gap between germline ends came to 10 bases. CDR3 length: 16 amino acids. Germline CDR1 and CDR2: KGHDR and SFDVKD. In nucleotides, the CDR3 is TGTGCCACCAGTGATTTGCCTTCAGGGGGCACAGATACGCAGTATTTT. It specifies CATSDLPSGGTDTQYF.

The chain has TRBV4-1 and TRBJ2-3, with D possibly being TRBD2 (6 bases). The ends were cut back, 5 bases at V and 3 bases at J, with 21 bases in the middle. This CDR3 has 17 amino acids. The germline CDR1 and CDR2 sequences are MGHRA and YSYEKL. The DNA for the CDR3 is TGCGCCAGCAGCAGAAACCGGGACTCCTTCCAGACAGATACGCAGTATTTT. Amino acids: CASSRNRDSFQTDTQYF.

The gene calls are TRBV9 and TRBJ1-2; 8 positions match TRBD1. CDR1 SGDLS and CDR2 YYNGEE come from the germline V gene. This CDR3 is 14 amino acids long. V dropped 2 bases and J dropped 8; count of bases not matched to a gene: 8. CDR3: CASSVVRTGSGYTF. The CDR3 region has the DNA TGTGCCAGCAGCGTTGTCCGGACAGGGAGCGGCTACACCTTC. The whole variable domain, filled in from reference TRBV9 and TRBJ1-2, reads DSGVTQTPKHLITATGQRVTLRCSPRSGDLSVYWYQQSLDQGLQFLIQYYNGEERAKGNILERFSAQQFPDLHSELNLSSLELGDSALYFCASSVVRTGSGYTFGSGTRLTVV.

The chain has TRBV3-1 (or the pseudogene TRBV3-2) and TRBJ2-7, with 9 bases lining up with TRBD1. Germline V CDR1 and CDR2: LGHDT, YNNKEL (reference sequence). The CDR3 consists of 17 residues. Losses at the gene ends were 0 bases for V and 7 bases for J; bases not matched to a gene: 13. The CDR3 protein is CASSQDPSGTGLWEQYF. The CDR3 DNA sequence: TGTGCCAGCAGCCAAGATCCCTCCGGGACAGGGTTATGGGAGCAGTACTTC.

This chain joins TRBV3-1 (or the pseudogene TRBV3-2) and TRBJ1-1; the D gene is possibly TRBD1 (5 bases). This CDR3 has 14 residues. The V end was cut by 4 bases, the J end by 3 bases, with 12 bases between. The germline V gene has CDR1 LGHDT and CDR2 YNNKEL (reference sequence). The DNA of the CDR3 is TGTGCCAGCAGCCCGCGGGGCGGCGACACTGAAGCTTTCTTT. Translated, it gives CASSPRGGDTEAFF.

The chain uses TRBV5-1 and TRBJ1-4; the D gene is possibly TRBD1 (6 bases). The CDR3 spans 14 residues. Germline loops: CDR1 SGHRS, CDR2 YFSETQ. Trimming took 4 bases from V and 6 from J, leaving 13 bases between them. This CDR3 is CASSPGEGDEKLFF. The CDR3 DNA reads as TGCGCCAGCAGCCCAGGGGAGGGGGATGAAAAACTGTTTTTT.

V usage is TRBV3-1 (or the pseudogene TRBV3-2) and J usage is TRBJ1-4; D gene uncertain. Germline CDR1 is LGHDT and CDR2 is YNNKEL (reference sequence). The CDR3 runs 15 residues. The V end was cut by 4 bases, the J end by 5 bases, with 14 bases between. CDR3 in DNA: TGTGCCAGCAGCCCCCCGGGTCGGGAAAATGAAAAACTGTTTTTT. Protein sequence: CASSPPGRENEKLFF.

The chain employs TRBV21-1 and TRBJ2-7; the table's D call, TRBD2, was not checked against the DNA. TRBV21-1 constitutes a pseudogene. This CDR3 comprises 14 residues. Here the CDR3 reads CASSPLRENYEQYF. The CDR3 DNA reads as TGTGCCAGCAGCCCCTTAAGGGAGAACTACGAGCAGTACTTC.

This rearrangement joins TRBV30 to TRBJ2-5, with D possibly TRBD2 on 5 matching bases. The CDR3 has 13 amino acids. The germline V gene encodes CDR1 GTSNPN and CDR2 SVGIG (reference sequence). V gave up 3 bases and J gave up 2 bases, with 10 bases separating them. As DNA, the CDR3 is TGTGCCTGGAGGGGTCGGGGACAAGAGACCCAGTACTTC. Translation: CAWRGRGQETQYF.

For the CDR3, the DNA is TGTGCCAGTAGTATTTTTATTGGGACAGAATACGAGCAGTACTTC. Amino acids: CASSIFIGTEYEQYF. The V gene is TRBV19, the J gene TRBJ2-7; 7 bases are shared with TRBD1. The V segment lost 3 bases and the J segment 4 bases; nucleotides outside the gene matches: 9. CDR1 and CDR2 (germline): LNHDA, SQIVND (reference sequence). The CDR3 consists of 15 residues. Full variable domain (remainder filled in from reference TRBV19 and TRBJ2-7): DGGITQSPKYLFRKEGQNVTLSCEQNLNHDAMYWYRQDPGQGLRLIYYSQIVNDFQKGDIAEGYSVSREKKESFPLTVTSAQKNPTAFYLCASSIFIGTEYEQYFGPGTRLTVT.

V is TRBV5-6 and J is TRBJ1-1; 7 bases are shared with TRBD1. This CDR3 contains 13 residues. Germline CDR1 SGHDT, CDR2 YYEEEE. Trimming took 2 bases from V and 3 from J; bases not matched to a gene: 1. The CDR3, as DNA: TGTGCCAGCAGCTTAGGACAGGACACTGAAGCTTTCTTT. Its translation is CASSLGQDTEAFF.

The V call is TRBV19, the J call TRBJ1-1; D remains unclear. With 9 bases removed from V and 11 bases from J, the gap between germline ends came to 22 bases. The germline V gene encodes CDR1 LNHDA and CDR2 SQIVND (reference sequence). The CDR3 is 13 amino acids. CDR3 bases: TGTGCCAGCTCACCCGGGAAAAATACCCGGGCTTTCTTT. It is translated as CASSPGKNTRAFF.

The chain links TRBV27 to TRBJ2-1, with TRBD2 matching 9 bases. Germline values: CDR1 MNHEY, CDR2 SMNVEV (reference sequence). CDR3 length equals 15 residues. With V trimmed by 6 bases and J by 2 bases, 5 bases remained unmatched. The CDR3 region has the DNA TGTGCCAGCAGGGTGGGACTAGCCACCTACAATGAGCAGTTCTTC. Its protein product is CASRVGLATYNEQFF.